A selection of T cell receptor beta chains follows, all from one sample in a study of blood T cell repertoires in COVID-19. Libraries were prepared by immunoSEQ multiplex PCR; TCRdb keeps only in-frame clonotypes and omits some of them. The sample has approximately 260,000 clones; about 86% are singletons. Specimen: PBMCs or T cells enriched from blood (not recorded which). The receptor source for this set is a woman aged 35 to 49 with acute COVID-19. Each CDR3 is given with its conserved first and last residue. D genes are given only for firm matches. Size tells how often a clone was seen (once, few, many) or the class of an expanded clone, and some rows leave it out.

D gene,V gene,J gene,clone size,CDR3 DNA,CDR3 protein
-,TRBV2,TRBJ1-3,-,TGTGCCAGCAGATTGGGGAGAATGGCATCTGGAAACACCATATATTTT,CASRLGRMASGNTIYF
-,TRBV28,TRBJ2-7,-,TGTGCCAGCAGTTCTAGGGGCGAGCAGTACTTC,CASSSRGEQYF
TRBD1,TRBV9,TRBJ1-2,-,TGTGCCAGCAGCGCGGACAGGGGCAATGGCTACACCTTC,CASSADRGNGYTF
-,TRBV7-9,TRBJ2-3,-,TGTGCCAGCAGCCCGTCGGGGGTAGATACGCAGTATTTT,CASSPSGVDTQYF
-,TRBV15,TRBJ2-7,-,TGTGCCACCAGCAGAGACGATGGCAACGCCTACGAGCAGTACTTC,CATSRDDGNAYEQYF
-,TRBV11-3,TRBJ2-1,-,TGTGCCAGCAGCTTATCAACAGGACAGCTTATCTACAATGAGCAGTTCTTC,CASSLSTGQLIYNEQFF
TRBD2,TRBV25-1,TRBJ2-1,-,TGTGCCAGCAGGCCCACCCCCCTAGCGGGAGACAATGAGCAGTTCTTC,CASRPTPLAGDNEQFF
TRBD2,TRBV7-3,TRBJ2-2,-,TGTGCCAGCAGCATTAATAAAGCGGGAGGCCCCGGGGAGCTGTTTTTT,CASSINKAGGPGELFF
TRBD2,TRBV11-1,TRBJ2-5,-,TGTGCCAGCAGCTCTAACGAGCGGGGACGGGGGGAGACCCAGTACTTC,CASSSNERGRGETQYF
TRBD1,TRBV28,TRBJ2-7,-,TGTGCCAGCACTCCTCCCGGGACAGCTCTCTACGAGCAGTACTTC,CASTPPGTALYEQYF
-,TRBV19,TRBJ1-4,-,TGTGCCAGTAGTTCCTTATTGGCGGAGCCTAATGAAAAACTGTTTTTT,CASSSLLAEPNEKLFF
TRBD2,TRBV7-3,TRBJ2-1,-,TGTGCCAGCAGCTTACTAGCGGGAGTGGGAGAGCAGTTCTTC,CASSLLAGVGEQFF
TRBD1,TRBV15,TRBJ2-1,-,TGTGCCACCAGCAGAAACAGGGGCGGTGAGCAGTTCTTC,CATSRNRGGEQFF
-,TRBV2,TRBJ2-3,-,TGTGCCAGCCGCGGGACAGACACAGATACGCAGTATTTT,CASRGTDTDTQYF
TRBD1,TRBV5-1,TRBJ2-1,-,TGCGCCAGCAGCTTGGCGGGACAGGGGGTCAATGAGCAGTTCTTC,CASSLAGQGVNEQFF
TRBD2,TRBV19,TRBJ2-7,-,TGTGCCAGTAGTATACAATTAGCGGGAGGCAACCACGAGCAGTACTTC,CASSIQLAGGNHEQYF
TRBD2,TRBV3-1/TRBV3-2,TRBJ2-2,-,TGTGCCAGCAGCGCAAAAGAGGGTCGCGGGAGAGGTCCCGGGGAGCTGTTTTTT,CASSAKEGRGRGPGELFF
TRBD2,TRBV3-1/TRBV3-2,TRBJ2-7,-,TGTGCCAGCAGCCCCCCCGATGTGGCGGGAGGCCGCGAGCAGTACTTC,CASSPPDVAGGREQYF
TRBD2,TRBV4-2,TRBJ2-7,-,TGTGCCAGCAGCCAAGGGGCCGGGAGGGCGGTTGTGGGGCAGTACTTC,CASSQGAGRAVVGQYF
TRBD2,TRBV7-6,TRBJ2-7,-,TGTGCCAGCAGCTTTTCTAGCGGATACTACGAGCAGTACTTC,CASSFSSGYYEQYF
TRBD2,TRBV29-1,TRBJ2-2,-,TGCAGGTCGGGACCGACTAGCGGGCCGAACACCGGGGAGCTGTTTTTT,CRSGPTSGPNTGELFF
-,TRBV6-5,TRBJ1-3,-,TGTGCCAGCAGTTACTCGGCCTCTGGAAACACCATATATTTT,CASSYSASGNTIYF
-,TRBV11-2,TRBJ1-4,-,TGTGCCAGCAGCCCGACAGGACTTAATGAAAAACTGTTTTTT,CASSPTGLNEKLFF
-,TRBV7-2,TRBJ1-1,-,TGTGCCAGCAGCTTAGTAGAGACTGTGAACACTGAAGCTTTCTTT,CASSLVETVNTEAFF
-,TRBV6-1,TRBJ2-5,-,TGTGCCAGCAGTGAGACAGGAGAGGTAGAGACCCAGTACTTC,CASSETGEVETQYF
TRBD2,TRBV19,TRBJ2-7,-,TGTGCCAGTAGTATTAGTAGCGGGATTAACTACGAGCAGTACTTC,CASSISSGINYEQYF
TRBD2,TRBV29-1,TRBJ2-5,-,TGCAGCGTTGAAGCTGTGTCGGGACTAGCTGGAGAGACCCAGTACTTC,CSVEAVSGLAGETQYF
-,TRBV5-1,TRBJ2-1,-,TGCGCCAGCAGCAAAACCGGGGGAAACAATGAGCAGTTCTTC,CASSKTGGNNEQFF
-,TRBV6-5,TRBJ2-7,-,TGTGCCAGCAGTTACTCGAGCGACAGAGGCTACGAGCAGTACTTC,CASSYSSDRGYEQYF
-,TRBV7-8,TRBJ2-1,-,TGTGCCAGCAGCGGTAGAGGGGGGGACAATGAGCAGTTCTTC,CASSGRGGDNEQFF
-,TRBV6-5,TRBJ1-4,-,TGTGCCAGCAGCCTAGGACGGCAGGGGCGCGAAAAACTGTTTTTT,CASSLGRQGREKLFF
TRBD1,TRBV5-1,TRBJ2-2,once,TGCGCCAGCAGCTGGAATACAGGGGACACCGGGGAGCTGTTTTTT,CASSWNTGDTGELFF
-,TRBV20-1,TRBJ2-7,once,TGCAGTGCTAGAGTGGCAGAAGAGCAGTACTTC,CSARVAEEQYF
-,TRBV25-1,TRBJ1-2,few,TGTGCCAGCAGTGAGTCGGACAGTAGCTACACCTTC,CASSESDSSYTF
-,TRBV24-1,TRBJ1-5,-,TGTGCCACCAGTGCGAGGGAAGGGTATCAGCCCCAGCATTTT,CATSAREGYQPQHF
-,TRBV5-6,TRBJ2-1,medium-sized,TGTGCCAGCAGCTTTAGTCCCTACAATGAGCAGTTCTTC,CASSFSPYNEQFF
TRBD1,TRBV19,TRBJ2-7,-,TGTGCCAGTAGCCCGTCCGGGACAGGGTCCTACGAGCAGTACTTC,CASSPSGTGSYEQYF
-,TRBV21-1,TRBJ1-1,-,TGTGCCAGCAGCTCCCGATCGGACAGGGAGGCTTTCTTT,CASSSRSDREAFF
TRBD1,TRBV5-1,TRBJ2-7,-,TGCGCCAGCAGCGGGACAGGGCTTTCCTACGAGCAGTACTTC,CASSGTGLSYEQYF
-,TRBV7-8,TRBJ1-5,-,TGTGCCAGCAGCTTATCCGGGGAACAGCCCCAGCATTTT,CASSLSGEQPQHF
-,TRBV4-1,TRBJ2-1,once,TGCGCCAGCAGGGGACGGGACTCCGGATACAATGAGCAGTTCTTC,CASRGRDSGYNEQFF
TRBD1,TRBV5-1,TRBJ1-1,-,TGCGCCAGCAGCTACCGGGACAGGGGTGAAGCTTTCTTT,CASSYRDRGEAFF